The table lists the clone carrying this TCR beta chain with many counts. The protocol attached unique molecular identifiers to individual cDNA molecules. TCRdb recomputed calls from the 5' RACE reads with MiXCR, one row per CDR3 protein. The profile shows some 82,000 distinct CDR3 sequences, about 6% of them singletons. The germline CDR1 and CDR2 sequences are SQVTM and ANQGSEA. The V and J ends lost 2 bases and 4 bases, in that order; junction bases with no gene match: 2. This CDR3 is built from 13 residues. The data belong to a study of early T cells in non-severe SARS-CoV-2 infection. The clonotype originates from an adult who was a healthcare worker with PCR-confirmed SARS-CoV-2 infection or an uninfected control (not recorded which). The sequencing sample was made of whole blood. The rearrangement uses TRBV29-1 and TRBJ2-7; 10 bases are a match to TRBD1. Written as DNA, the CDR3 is TGCAGCGTTGAAAAGGACAGGGGGTACGAGCAGTACTTC. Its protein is CSVEKDRGYEQYF.